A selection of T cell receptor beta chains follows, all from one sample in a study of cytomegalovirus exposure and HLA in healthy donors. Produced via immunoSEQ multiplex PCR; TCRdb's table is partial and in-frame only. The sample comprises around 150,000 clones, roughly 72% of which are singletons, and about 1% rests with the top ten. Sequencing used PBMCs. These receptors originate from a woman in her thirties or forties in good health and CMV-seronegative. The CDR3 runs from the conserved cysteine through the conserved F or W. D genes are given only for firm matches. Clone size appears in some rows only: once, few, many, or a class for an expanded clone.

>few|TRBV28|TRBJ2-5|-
TGTGCCAGCAAACACCACCGGGGAACTGGGGAGACCCAGTACTTC
CASKHHRGTGETQYF
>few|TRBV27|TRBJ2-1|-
TGTGCCAGCAGTTTAAGAGGGACACTAGACAGCGGTGAGCAGTTCTTC
CASSLRGTLDSGEQFF
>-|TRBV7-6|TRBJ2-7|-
TGTGCCAGCAGCCCCGGGACCGGGGGAGCCGACGAGCAGTACTTC
CASSPGTGGADEQYF
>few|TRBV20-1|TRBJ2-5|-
TGCAGTGCCACCCCGGGGGAGACCCAGTACTTC
CSATPGETQYF
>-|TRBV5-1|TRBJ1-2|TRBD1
TGCGCCAGCAGCTCAACCGGGACAGAAGGCTTAGGTGGCTACACCTTC
CASSSTGTEGLGGYTF
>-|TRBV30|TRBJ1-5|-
TGTGCCTGGAGTGTCGAGGACAATCAGCCCCAGCATTTT
CAWSVEDNQPQHF
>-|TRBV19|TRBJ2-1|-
TGTGCCAGTAGTACTAACCCGCGGTCCGGAGGGCAAGAGCAGTTCTTC
CASSTNPRSGGQEQFF
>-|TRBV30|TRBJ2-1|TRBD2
TGTGCCTGGGCTAGCGGGAGTGGATACAATGAGCAGTTCTTC
CAWASGSGYNEQFF
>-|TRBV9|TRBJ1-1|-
TGTGCCAGCAGCCCCCAGGGGCTTAGTTTGGTGGGCACTGAAGCTTTCTTT
CASSPQGLSLVGTEAFF
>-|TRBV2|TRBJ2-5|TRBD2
TGTGCCAGTTCACGGGAGGGGTTAGGAGAGACCCAGTACTTC
CASSREGLGETQYF
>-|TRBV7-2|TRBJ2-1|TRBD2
TGTGCCAGCAGCTCCAGACTAGCGGGAGGGAATGAGCAGTTCTTC
CASSSRLAGGNEQFF
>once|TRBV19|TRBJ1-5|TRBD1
TGTGCCAGTGGGCGGGGACAGAATAGCAATCAGCCCCAGCATTTT
CASGRGQNSNQPQHF
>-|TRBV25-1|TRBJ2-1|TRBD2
TGTGCCAGCAGTGCCCTAGCGGGAACGGACGCCTACAATGAGCAGTTCTTC
CASSALAGTDAYNEQFF
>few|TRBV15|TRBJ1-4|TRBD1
TGTGCCACCAGCAGGGCCGGGACAGGGATTTATGAAAAACTGTTTTTT
CATSRAGTGIYEKLFF
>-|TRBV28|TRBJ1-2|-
TGTGCCAGCAGCTCAGGGTACCCTATTAACTATGGCTACACCTTC
CASSSGYPINYGYTF
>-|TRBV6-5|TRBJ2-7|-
TGTGCCAGCAGCCAGGGGCCCTCCTACGAGCAGTACTTC
CASSQGPSYEQYF